This T cell receptor (beta chain) was retrieved from a study of human T cells and chemical hapten exposure. About the study: 2% DPC was applied to around 2 cm by around 2 cm of upper inner arm skin for sensitization.

The CDR3 totals 14 residues. V lost 6 bases and J 8 bases, leaving 16 bases between the germline ends. Germline V gene lookup returns CDR1 MNHEY and CDR2 SVGEGT. Via MiXCR, TCRdb re-called the RACE reads, giving one row per CDR3 protein. The sample holds under 450,000 distinct CDR3 sequences, about 6.3% seen once. Time point specified: patch test 2, 6 weeks after DPC sensitization. Treatment in this sample: therapeutic diphenylcyclopropenone sensitization with weekly scalp DPC. Every patch test was put on after a blood sample was taken. The template was total RNA from unfractionated whole blood. Sample: whole blood, taken in connection with sensitization to the hapten diphenylcyclopropenone (DPC). The source of this sequence is a woman in her late teens or twenties with alopecia areata. Some clones in this sample may be carry-over from other donors' samples. The V and J genes are TRBV6-2 or TRBV6-3 and TRBJ1-4; possible D gene TRBD1, 6 bases. CDR3 amino acids: CASSHKQGGEKLFF. The CDR3, as DNA: TGTGCCAGCAGCCACAAACAGGGCGGGGAAAAACTGTTTTTT.